The clone carrying this T cell receptor (beta chain) was seen a few times. Germline CDR1 is LGHNA and CDR2 is YSLEER. Trimming shortened V by 4 bases and J by 10 bases, and 19 bases separated the two germline ends. This CDR3 is built from 14 residues. The sample is drawn from a study of blood T cell repertoires in COVID-19. TCRdb keeps only in-frame clones here, not all; method: immunoSEQ multiplex PCR. Of 150,000 to 200,000 clones listed, 87% are singletons. Participants' reported clinical history set cohort assignment. This clonotype originated in a human donor with acute COVID-19. The donor label of this sample is uncertain. The chain links TRBV4-3 to TRBJ1-2, with a possible D match to TRBD1 (6 bases). The sequenced material came from PBMCs or T cells enriched from blood (not recorded which). The CDR3, as DNA: TGCGCCAGCAGCCGATCGGACAGATCCGGAGTCTACACCTTC. Its translation: CASSRSDRSGVYTF.